Described below is a single T cell receptor (beta chain) sequence and its context. Germline trimming cut 7 bases from V and 6 bases from J; bases unmatched to any gene: 4. Germline V gene sequence: CDR1 LNHDA, CDR2 SQIVND (reference sequence). CDR3 length equals 13 residues. The data were taken from a study of blood T cell repertoires in COVID-19. Assignment of participants to cohorts was predicated upon participant-reported clinical history. Some clones are missing from TCRdb's copy, which holds only in-frame ones; the method was immunoSEQ multiplex PCR. The data contain 130,000 to 150,000 clones, approximately 81% of them singletons.

The chain uses TRBV19 and TRBJ2-2; 8 nucleotides match TRBD1. Input material: PBMCs or T cells enriched from blood (not recorded which). The TCR was taken from a man in his forties with acute COVID-19. The CDR3 DNA is TGTGCCAGTAATACAGGGGGGTCCGGGGAGCTGTTTTTT. Its translation is CASNTGGSGELFF.